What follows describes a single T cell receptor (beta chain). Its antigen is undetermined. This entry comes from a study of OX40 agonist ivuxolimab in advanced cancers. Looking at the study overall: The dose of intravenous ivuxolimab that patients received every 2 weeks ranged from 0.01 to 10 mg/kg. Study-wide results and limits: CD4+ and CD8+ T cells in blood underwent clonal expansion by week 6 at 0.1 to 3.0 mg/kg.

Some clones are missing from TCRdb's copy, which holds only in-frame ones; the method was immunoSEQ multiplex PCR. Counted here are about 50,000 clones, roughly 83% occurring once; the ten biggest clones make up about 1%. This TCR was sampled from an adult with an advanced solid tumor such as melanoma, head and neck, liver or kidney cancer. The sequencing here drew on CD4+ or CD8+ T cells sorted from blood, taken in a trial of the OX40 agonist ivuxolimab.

The CDR3 spells CASSTGSNNQPQHF. DNA of the CDR3: TGTGCCAGTTCGACAGGGAGTAACAATCAGCCCCAGCATTTT. The chain carries TRBV6-5 and TRBJ1-5; 7 nucleotides line up with TRBD1. The CDR3 has 14 amino acids. Trimming at V came to 9 bases and at J to 3 bases, leaving 8 bases not matched to a gene. The germline gives CDR1 MNHEY, CDR2 SVGAGI.